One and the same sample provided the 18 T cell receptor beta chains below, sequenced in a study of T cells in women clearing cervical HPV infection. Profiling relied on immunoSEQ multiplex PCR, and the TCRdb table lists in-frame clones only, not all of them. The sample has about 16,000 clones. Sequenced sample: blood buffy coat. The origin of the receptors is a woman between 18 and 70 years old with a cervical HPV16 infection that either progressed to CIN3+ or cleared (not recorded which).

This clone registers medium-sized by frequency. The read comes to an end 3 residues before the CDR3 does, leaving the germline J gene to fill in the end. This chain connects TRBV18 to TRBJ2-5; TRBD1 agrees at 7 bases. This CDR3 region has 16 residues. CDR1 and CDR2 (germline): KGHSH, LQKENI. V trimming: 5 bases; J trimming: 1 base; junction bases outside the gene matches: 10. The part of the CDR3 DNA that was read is TGTGCCAGCTCAACCACTCCGACAGGGATCCAAGAGACC. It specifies CASSTTPTGIQET. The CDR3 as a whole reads CASSTTPTGIQETQYF.

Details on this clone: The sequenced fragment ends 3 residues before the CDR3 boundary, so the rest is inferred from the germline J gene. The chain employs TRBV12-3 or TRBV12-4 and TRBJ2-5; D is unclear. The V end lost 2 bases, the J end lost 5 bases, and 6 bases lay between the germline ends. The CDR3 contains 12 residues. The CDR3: CASSLPRETQYF. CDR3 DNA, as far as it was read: TGTGCCAGCAGTTTACCACGGGAGACC.

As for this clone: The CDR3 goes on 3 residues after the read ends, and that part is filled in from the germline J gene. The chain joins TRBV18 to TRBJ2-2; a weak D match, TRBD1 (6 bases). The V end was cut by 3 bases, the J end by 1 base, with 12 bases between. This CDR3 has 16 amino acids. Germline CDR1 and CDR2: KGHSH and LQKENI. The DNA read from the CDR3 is TGTGCCAGCTCACCTTCGGGACACCTGAACACCGGGGAG. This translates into CASSPSGHLNTGE. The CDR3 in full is CASSPSGHLNTGELFF. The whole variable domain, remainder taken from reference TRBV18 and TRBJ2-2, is NAGVMQNPRHLVRRRGQEARLRCSPMKGHSHVYWYRQLPEEGLKFMVYLQKENIIDESGMPKERFSAEFPKEGPSILRIQQVVRGDSAAYFCASSPSGHLNTGELFFGEGSRLTVL.

The covered CDR3 bases are TGTGCCAGCAGCTTCCTACTAGCAGCAGATACG. It is translated as CASSFLLAADT. The CDR3, in full, reads CASSFLLAADTQYF. The chain uses TRBV7-9 and TRBJ2-3; possibly TRBD2 for D (6 bases). The CDR3 extends 3 residues past the end of the read, so its final part is completed from the germline J gene. The germline V and J ends were trimmed by 3 bases and 4 bases, with 11 bases remaining between them. Germline lookup yields CDR1 SEHNR and CDR2 FQNEAQ (reference sequence). The CDR3 runs 14 residues.

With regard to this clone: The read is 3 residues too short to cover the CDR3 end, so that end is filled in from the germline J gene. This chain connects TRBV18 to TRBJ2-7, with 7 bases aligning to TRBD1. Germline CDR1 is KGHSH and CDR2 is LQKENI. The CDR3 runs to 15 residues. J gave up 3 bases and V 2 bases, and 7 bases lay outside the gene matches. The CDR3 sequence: CASSPSWDSYYEQYF. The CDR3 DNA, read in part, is TGTGCCAGCTCACCAAGTTGGGACAGCTACTACGAG.

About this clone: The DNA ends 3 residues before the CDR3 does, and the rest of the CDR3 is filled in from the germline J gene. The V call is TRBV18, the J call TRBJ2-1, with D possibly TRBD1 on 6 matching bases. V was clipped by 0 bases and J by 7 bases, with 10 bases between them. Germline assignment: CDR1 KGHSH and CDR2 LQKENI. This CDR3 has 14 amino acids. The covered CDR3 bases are TGTGCCAGCTCACCACCGGTAACAGGGAATGAG. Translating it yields CASSPPVTGNE. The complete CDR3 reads CASSPPVTGNEQFF.

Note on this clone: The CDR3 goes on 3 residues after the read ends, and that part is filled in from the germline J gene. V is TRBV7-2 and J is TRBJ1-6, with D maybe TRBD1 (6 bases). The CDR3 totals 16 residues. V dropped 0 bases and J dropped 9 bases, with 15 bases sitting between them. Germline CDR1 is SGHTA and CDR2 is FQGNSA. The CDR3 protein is CASSLALQGGGSPLHF. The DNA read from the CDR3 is TGTGCCAGCAGCTTAGCGTTACAGGGCGGTGGTTCACCC.

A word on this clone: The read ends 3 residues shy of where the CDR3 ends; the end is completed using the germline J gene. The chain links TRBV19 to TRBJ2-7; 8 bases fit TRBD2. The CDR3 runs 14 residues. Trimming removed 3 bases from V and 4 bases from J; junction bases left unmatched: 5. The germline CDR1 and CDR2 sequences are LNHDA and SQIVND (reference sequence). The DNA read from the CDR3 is TGTGCCAGTAGTATTGACAGCGGGAGATACGAG. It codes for CASSIDSGRYE. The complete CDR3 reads CASSIDSGRYEQYF.

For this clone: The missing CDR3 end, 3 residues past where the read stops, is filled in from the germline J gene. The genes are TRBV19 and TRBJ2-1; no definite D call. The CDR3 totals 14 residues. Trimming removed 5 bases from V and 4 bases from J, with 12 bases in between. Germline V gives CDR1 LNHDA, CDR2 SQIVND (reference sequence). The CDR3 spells CASSSVTSYNEQFF. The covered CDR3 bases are TGTGCCAGTAGTTCCGTGACTTCATACAATGAG.

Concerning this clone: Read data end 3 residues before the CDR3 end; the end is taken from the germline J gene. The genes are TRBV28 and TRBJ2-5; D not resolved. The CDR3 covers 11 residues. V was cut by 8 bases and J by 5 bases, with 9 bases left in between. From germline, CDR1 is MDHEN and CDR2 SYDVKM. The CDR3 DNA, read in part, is TGTGCCAGCGGCCTTGGTGAGACC. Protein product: CASGLGET. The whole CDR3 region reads CASGLGETQYF.

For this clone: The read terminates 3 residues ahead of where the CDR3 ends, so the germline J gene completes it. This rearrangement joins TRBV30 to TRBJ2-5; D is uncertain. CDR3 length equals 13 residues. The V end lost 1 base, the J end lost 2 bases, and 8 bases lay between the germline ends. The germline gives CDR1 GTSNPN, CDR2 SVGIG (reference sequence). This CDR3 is CAWSAGLQETQYF. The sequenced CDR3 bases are TGTGCCTGGAGTGCCGGTTTACAAGAGACC.

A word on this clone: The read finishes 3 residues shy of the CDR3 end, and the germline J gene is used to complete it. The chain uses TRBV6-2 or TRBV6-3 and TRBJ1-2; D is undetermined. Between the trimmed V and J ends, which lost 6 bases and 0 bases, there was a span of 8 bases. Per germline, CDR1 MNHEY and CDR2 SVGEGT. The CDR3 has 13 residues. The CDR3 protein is CASSPNTNYGYTF. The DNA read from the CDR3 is TGTGCCAGCAGCCCGAACACTAACTATGGC.

Partial CDR3 DNA: TGTGCCAGTAGTATGCAATCAACCGGGACAGGGTATGGC. It encodes CASSMQSTGTGYG. The whole CDR3 protein is CASSMQSTGTGYGYTF. The chain employs TRBV19 and TRBJ1-2, with 9 bases that match TRBD1. The CDR3 end lies 3 residues beyond the end of the read and is filled in from the germline J gene. V lost 3 bases, J lost 5 bases, and 10 bases stayed unmatched. The V gene's germline CDR1 is LNHDA and CDR2 SQIVND (reference sequence). The CDR3 runs to 16 residues.

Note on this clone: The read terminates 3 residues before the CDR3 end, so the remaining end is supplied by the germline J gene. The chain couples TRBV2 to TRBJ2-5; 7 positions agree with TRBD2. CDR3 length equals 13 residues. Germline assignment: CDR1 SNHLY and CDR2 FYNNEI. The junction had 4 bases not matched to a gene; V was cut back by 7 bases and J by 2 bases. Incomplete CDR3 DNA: TGTGCCAGCACCCCGGGACTACAAGAGACC. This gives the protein CASTPGLQET. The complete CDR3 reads CASTPGLQETQYF.

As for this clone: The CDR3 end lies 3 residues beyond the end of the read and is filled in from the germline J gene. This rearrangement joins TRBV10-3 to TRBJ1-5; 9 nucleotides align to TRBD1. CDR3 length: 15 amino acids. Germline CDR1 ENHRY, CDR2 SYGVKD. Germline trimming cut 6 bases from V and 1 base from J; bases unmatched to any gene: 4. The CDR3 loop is CAIRSDRGSNQPQHF. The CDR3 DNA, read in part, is TGTGCCATCAGATCGGACAGGGGAAGCAATCAGCCC.

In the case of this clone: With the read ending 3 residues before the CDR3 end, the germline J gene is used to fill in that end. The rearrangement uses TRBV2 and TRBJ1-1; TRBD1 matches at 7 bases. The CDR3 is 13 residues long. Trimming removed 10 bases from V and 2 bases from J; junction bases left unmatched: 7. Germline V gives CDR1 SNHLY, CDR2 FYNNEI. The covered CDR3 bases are TGTGCCACCGGGGACAGATTAAACACTGAA. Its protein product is CATGDRLNTE. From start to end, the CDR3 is CATGDRLNTEAFF. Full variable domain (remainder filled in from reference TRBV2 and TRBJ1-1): EPEVTQTPSHQVTQMGQEVILRCVPISNHLYFYWYRQILGQKVEFLVSFYNNEISEKSEIFDDQFSVERPDGSNFTLKIRSTKLEDSAMYFCATGDRLNTEAFFGQGTRLTVV.

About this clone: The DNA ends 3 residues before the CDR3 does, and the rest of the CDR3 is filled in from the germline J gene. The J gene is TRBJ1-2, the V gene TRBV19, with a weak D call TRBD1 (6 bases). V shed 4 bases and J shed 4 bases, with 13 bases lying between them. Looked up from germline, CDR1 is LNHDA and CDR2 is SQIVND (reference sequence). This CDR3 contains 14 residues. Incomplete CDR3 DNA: TGTGCCAGTAGTACCCCGGACAGCCTCTATGGC. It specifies CASSTPDSLYG. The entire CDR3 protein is CASSTPDSLYGYTF.

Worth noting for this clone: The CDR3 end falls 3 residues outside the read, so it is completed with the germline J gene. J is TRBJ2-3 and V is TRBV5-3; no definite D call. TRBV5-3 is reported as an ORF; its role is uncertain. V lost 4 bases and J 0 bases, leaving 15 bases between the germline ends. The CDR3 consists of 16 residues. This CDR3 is CARSPPAPSSTDTQYF. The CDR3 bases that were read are TGTGCCAGAAGCCCCCCCGCGCCTTCTAGCACAGATACG.